Below are 14 T cell receptor beta chains sequenced from a single sample in a study of cytomegalovirus exposure and HLA in healthy donors. Use of 60 Vbeta and 13 Jbeta primers characterized the PCR. Only in-frame clones appear in the TCRdb table, and some are missing; sequencing was by immunoSEQ multiplex PCR. The data contain under 250,000 clones, around 73% of them singletons. Sequencing was performed on PBMCs. Receptor source: a woman younger than 45 in good health and CMV-seronegative.

In its sample, this clone was seen a few times. The chain combines TRBV6-5 with TRBJ1-2; perhaps TRBD1 as D (6 bases). This CDR3 has 13 amino acids. Trimming took 2 bases from V and 8 from J, leaving 12 bases between them. Germline V lookup: CDR1 MNHEY, CDR2 SVGAGI. DNA for the CDR3: TGTGCCAGCAGTTACGAAGAGGGGGTCGGCTACACCTTC. Its protein is CASSYEEGVGYTF.

The chain joins TRBV10-3 to TRBJ1-5; D is unclear. The CDR3 loop spans 12 amino acids. Germline loops: CDR1 ENHRY, CDR2 SYGVKD. The V gene lost 0 bases and the J gene lost 6 bases, with 3 bases spanning the gap. The DNA of the CDR3 is TGTGCCATCAGTGAGTCGAGTCAGCCCCAGCATTTT. This gives the protein CAISESSQPQHF.

V is TRBV11-2 and J is TRBJ2-6; tentatively, D is TRBD1 (5 bases). V lost 0 bases and J lost 4, with 7 bases in between. CDR1 and CDR2 from the germline V gene are SGHAT and FQNNGV. The CDR3 covers 15 residues. The CDR3 sequence: CASSLEWTGANVLTF. In DNA, the CDR3 is TGTGCCAGCAGCTTAGAGTGGACAGGGGCCAACGTCCTGACTTTC.

This sequence joins TRBV7-2 and TRBJ1-2, with 9 bases aligning to TRBD1. This CDR3 is built from 15 residues. Trimming at V came to 4 bases and at J to 4 bases, leaving 7 bases not matched to a gene. CDR1 and CDR2 from the germline V gene are SGHTA and FQGNSA. The CDR3 here is CASSSRTGAIYGYTF. For the CDR3, the DNA is TGTGCCAGCAGCTCACGGACAGGGGCCATCTATGGCTACACCTTC.

The gene calls are TRBV30 and TRBJ2-1; 7 bases agree with TRBD2. Germline V gene sequence: CDR1 GTSNPN, CDR2 SVGIG (reference sequence). There are 14 residues in the CDR3. V lost 5 bases to trimming and J lost 10 bases; unmatched junction nucleotides: 14. CDR3 amino acids: CAWAPGGSLGEQFF. The CDR3 nucleotides read TGTGCCTGGGCCCCCGGGGGGTCCTTAGGGGAGCAGTTCTTC. Full variable domain (outside the CDR3, taken from reference TRBV30 and TRBJ2-1): SQTIHQWPATLVQPVGSPLSLECTVEGTSNPNLYWYRQAAGRGLQLLFYSVGIGQISSEVPQNLSASRPQDRQFILSSKKLLLSDSGFYLCAWAPGGSLGEQFFGPGTRLTVL.

The V gene is TRBV13, the J gene TRBJ1-5, with no clear D. Germline V gene sequence: CDR1 PRHDT, CDR2 FYEKMQ (reference sequence). V dropped 4 bases and J dropped 6 bases, with 10 bases sitting between them. This CDR3 comprises 13 residues. The CDR3 is CASSSRQLQPQHF. CDR3 nucleotides: TGTGCCAGCAGCTCAAGACAACTTCAGCCCCAGCATTTT. The variable domain in full, with the rest retrieved from reference TRBV13 and TRBJ1-5, is AAGVIQSPRHLIKEKRETATLKCYPIPRHDTVYWYQQGPGQDPQFLISFYEKMQSDKGSIPDRFSAQQFSDYHSELNMSSLELGDSALYFCASSSRQLQPQHFGDGTRLSIL.

The chain carries TRBV9 and TRBJ1-6; no clear D gene. V lost 0 bases, J lost 6 bases, and 13 bases lay in between. CDR1 and CDR2 from the germline V gene are SGDLS and YYNGEE. This CDR3 is 16 amino acids long. Here the CDR3 reads CASSVGWAGSNSPLHF. CDR3 in DNA: TGTGCCAGCAGCGTAGGCTGGGCGGGGAGTAATTCACCCCTCCACTTT.

The rearrangement uses TRBV6-1 and TRBJ2-7; TRBD1 might be the D (5 bases). In germline, CDR1 is MNHNS, CDR2 SASEGT. The CDR3 loop spans 14 amino acids. V was clipped by 3 bases and J by 2 bases, with 11 bases between them. The CDR3 protein is CASSELGLTYEQYF. CDR3 DNA: TGTGCCAGCAGTGAGTTGGGGCTCACCTACGAGCAGTACTTC.

This clone has a single count. One end of the junction fails to match germline, which may point to a read error. The gene calls are TRBV6-1 and TRBJ1-2, with a weak D call TRBD1 (6 bases). The CDR3 loop spans 13 amino acids. Germline CDR1 is MNHNS and CDR2 is SASEGT. The CDR3 nucleotides are TGTGCCAGCAGAGGGGGGGCGAACTATGGCTACCCCTTC. Protein: CASRGGANYGYPF.

V usage is TRBV9 and J usage is TRBJ2-6; D might be TRBD2 (6 bases). V was shortened by 0 bases and J by 0 bases, with 19 bases between the two germline ends. Germline V lookup: CDR1 SGDLS, CDR2 YYNGEE. The CDR3 is 20 amino acids. The CDR3 DNA sequence: TGTGCCAGCAGCGTAGGGGGAGGATTGGGGGTCAGCTCTGGGGCCAACGTCCTGACTTTC. It is translated as CASSVGGGLGVSSGANVLTF. Full variable domain (rest looked up from reference TRBV9 and TRBJ2-6): DSGVTQTPKHLITATGQRVTLRCSPRSGDLSVYWYQQSLDQGLQFLIQYYNGEERAKGNILERFSAQQFPDLHSELNLSSLELGDSALYFCASSVGGGLGVSSGANVLTFGAGSRLTVL.

V and J are TRBV15 and TRBJ2-1; 11 nucleotides align to TRBD2. With V trimmed by 0 bases and J by 6 bases, 1 base remained unmatched. The CDR3 runs 15 residues. The germline CDR1 and CDR2 sequences are LNHNV and YYDKDF (reference sequence). The CDR3 here is CATSRELAGVNEQFF. As DNA, the CDR3 is TGTGCCACCAGCAGAGAACTAGCGGGAGTCAATGAGCAGTTCTTC.

This chain uses TRBV27 with TRBJ2-1; 11 nucleotides line up with TRBD2. CDR1 and CDR2 from the germline V gene are MNHEY and SMNVEV (reference sequence). The CDR3 sequence is 18 residues long. The V segment lost 7 bases and the J segment 6 bases; nucleotides outside the gene matches: 17. CDR3 bases: TGTGCCAGCATCCTTTATCCCAAGGTAGCGGGAGGGGGCAATGAGCAGTTCTTC. Translation gives CASILYPKVAGGGNEQFF.

The chain employs TRBV5-4 and TRBJ1-1; the D is unclear. Trimming pared 1 base from V and 0 bases from J, leaving 10 bases between. Germline CDR1 is SGHNT and CDR2 is YYREEE (reference sequence). This CDR3 comprises 15 residues. This chain's CDR3 is CASSLYQALNTEAFF. CDR3 DNA sequence: TGTGCCAGCAGCTTGTATCAGGCCCTGAACACTGAAGCTTTCTTT.

This chain links TRBV29-1 with TRBJ2-5, with a tentative D call TRBD1 (6 bases). In germline, CDR1 is SQVTM, CDR2 ANQGSEA. Trimming removed 1 base from V and 0 bases from J, with 15 bases in between. The CDR3 totals 16 residues. The DNA for the CDR3 is TGCAGCGTTGAAGCTGCCGCTCGGACAGACCAAGAGACCCAGTACTTC. Translation: CSVEAAARTDQETQYF.